A single sample is the source of the 8 T cell receptor beta chains below, sequenced in a study of cytomegalovirus exposure and HLA in healthy donors. 60 Vbeta and 13 Jbeta primers were used in PCR. Assay used: immunoSEQ multiplex PCR; TCRdb lists only in-frame clones, some missing. Among 240,000 or so clones listed, over 70% were seen once. Input material: PBMCs. The receptors come from a woman aged 55-69 years in good health and CMV-seropositive.

This clone was seen a few times. The rearrangement uses TRBV7-7 and TRBJ2-5; D may be TRBD1 (6 bases). This CDR3 has 15 residues. Trimming shortened V by 3 bases and J by 3 bases, and 14 bases separated the two germline ends. In germline, CDR1 is SSHAT, CDR2 FNYEAQ (reference sequence). Written as DNA, the CDR3 is TGTGCCAGCAGCTTGGGCAGGGGTGGGGAAGAGACCCAGTACTTC. Translated, it gives CASSLGRGGEETQYF.

V and J are TRBV4-1 and TRBJ2-2, with 11 bases that match TRBD1. Losses at the gene ends were 3 bases for V and 5 bases for J; bases not matched to a gene: 5. The CDR3 runs 16 residues. In germline, CDR1 is MGHRA, CDR2 YSYEKL. DNA of the CDR3: TGCGCCAGCAGCCATTGGGGACAGGGGGGGACCGGGGAGCTGTTTTTT. This encodes CASSHWGQGGTGELFF.

The gene calls are TRBV11-2 and TRBJ2-1, with 13 positions matching TRBD2. Germline-derived CDR1 and CDR2 are SGHAT and FQNNGV. The CDR3 is 17 residues long. The V and J ends lost 3 bases and 8 bases, in that order; junction bases with no gene match: 10. The CDR3 loop reads CASSFPLWTSGSYEQFF. CDR3 bases: TGTGCCAGCAGCTTCCCTCTCTGGACTAGCGGGAGTTATGAGCAGTTCTTC.

The chain uses TRBV11-2 and TRBJ2-1; D remains ambiguous. The V end was cut by 5 bases, the J end by 6 bases, with 8 bases between. The V gene's germline CDR1 is SGHAT and CDR2 FQNNGV. The CDR3 is 12 residues long. This CDR3 is CASSLPRNEQFF. The CDR3 DNA reads as TGTGCCAGCAGCCTCCCCCGCAATGAGCAGTTCTTC.

The V call is TRBV9, the J call TRBJ1-3; no clear D gene. V dropped 4 bases and J dropped 0 bases, with 11 bases sitting between them. CDR1 and CDR2 from the germline V gene are SGDLS and YYNGEE. This CDR3 contains 15 residues. The CDR3 DNA reads as TGTGCCAGCAGCCTAACGGGAAGCTCTGGAAACACCATATATTTT. Encoded protein: CASSLTGSSGNTIYF.

The chain joins TRBV6-5 to TRBJ1-4, with 11 bases lining up with TRBD1. The CDR3 loop spans 13 amino acids. Unmatched junction bases numbered 3, after V lost 8 bases and J lost 7 bases. Germline lookup yields CDR1 MNHEY and CDR2 SVGAGI. CDR3 nucleotides: TGTGCCAGCGGGACAGGGGGTGGTGAAAAACTGTTTTTT. Amino acid sequence: CASGTGGGEKLFF.

On this clone itself: At one boundary the junction diverges from the germline segment, which might be a read error. The J gene is TRBJ1-1, the V gene TRBV4-1; D is perhaps TRBD1 (6 bases). There are 12 residues in the CDR3. Germline CDR1 MGHRA, CDR2 YSYEKL. DNA for the CDR3: TGCGCCAGCAGCCATGAAAAAAGTCACGGGACATTT. It specifies CASSHEKSHGTF.

CDR3 amino acids: CASSSVGGYTEAFF. The CDR3 DNA reads TGTGCCAGCAGCTCCGTTGGGGGGTACACTGAAGCTTTCTTT. The chain joins TRBV9 to TRBJ1-1, with a weak D call TRBD1 (5 bases). The CDR3 spans 14 residues. The germline V gene has CDR1 SGDLS and CDR2 YYNGEE. V was clipped by 4 bases and J by 3 bases, with 13 bases between them. The variable domain in full, completed from reference TRBV9 and TRBJ1-1, reads DSGVTQTPKHLITATGQRVTLRCSPRSGDLSVYWYQQSLDQGLQFLIQYYNGEERAKGNILERFSAQQFPDLHSELNLSSLELGDSALYFCASSSVGGYTEAFFGQGTRLTVV.